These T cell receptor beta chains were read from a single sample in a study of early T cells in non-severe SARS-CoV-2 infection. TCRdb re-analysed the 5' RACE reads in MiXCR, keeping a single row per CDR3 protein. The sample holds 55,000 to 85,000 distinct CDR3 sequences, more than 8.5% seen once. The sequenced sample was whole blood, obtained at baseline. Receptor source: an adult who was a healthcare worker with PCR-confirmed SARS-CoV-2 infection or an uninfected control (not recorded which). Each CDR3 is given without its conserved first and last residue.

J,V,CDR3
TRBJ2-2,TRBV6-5,ASSYSGQGAGELF
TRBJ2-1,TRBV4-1,ASSQSPGSYNEQF
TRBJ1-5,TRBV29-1,SVGQGGNQPQH
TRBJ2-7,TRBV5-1,ASSSRTSGRNYEQY
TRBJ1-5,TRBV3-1,ASSQGSGQPQH
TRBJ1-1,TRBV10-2,ASSERWGTEAF
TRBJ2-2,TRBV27,PSSPGLAGYAGELF
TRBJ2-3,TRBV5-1,ASSLGGRIIDTQY
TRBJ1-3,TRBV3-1,ASSQETGGNTIY
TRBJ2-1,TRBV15,ATKGRGPFQEEQF
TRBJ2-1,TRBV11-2,ASSLLWTSRGTAYNEQF
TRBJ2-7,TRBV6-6,ASRNLQGPYEQY
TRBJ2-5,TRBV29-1,SVRASAGTQY
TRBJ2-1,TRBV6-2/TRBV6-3,ASSYVLLTDNEQF
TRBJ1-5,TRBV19,ASSMVQPNQPQH
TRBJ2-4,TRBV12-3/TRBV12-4,ASRIAGHLNIQY
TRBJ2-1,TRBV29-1,SVQNAGSEQF
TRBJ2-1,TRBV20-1,SADLGLAGNEQF
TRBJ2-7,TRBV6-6,ASSYGPGFHEQY
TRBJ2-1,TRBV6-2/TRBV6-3,ASREGYNEQF
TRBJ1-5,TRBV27,ASSGQTGGNQPQH
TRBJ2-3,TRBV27,ASSLGLAGLSFSTDTQY
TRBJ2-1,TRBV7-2,ASSSSGGAYNEQF
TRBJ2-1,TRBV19,ASSKASYNEQF
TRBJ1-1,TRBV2,ASSGVRGDTEAF
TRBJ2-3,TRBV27,ASSLFPSGRGTDTQY
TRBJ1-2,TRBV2,ASSARRANYGYT
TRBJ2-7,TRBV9,ASSAGDRVEYYEQY
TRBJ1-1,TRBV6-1,ASSEADDSEAF
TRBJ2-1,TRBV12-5,ASGLSSSGSSYNEQF
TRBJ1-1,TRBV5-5,ASSLTGFTEAF
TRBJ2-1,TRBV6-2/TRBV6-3,ASSEINEQF
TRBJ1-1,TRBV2,ASTKTVNTEAF
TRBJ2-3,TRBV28,ASSVDRIYTDTQY
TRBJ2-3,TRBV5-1,ASSSGLAGGPDTQY
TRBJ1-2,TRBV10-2,ASSEPPDSNYGYT
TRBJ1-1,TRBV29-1,SSEGNTEAF
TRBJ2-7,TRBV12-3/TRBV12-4,ASSPTGTQKEY
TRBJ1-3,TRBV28,ASSLTRGNTIY
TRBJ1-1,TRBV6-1,ASTKGQDLIMNTEAF
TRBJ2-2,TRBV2,ASSPLAGVTGELF
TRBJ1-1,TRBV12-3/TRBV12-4,ASSEQGRNTEAF
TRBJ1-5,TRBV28,ASSPPPAQGQPQH
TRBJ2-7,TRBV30,AWSVGTAYEQY
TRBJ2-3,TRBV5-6,ASSPRLGLGTDTQY